The 23 T cell receptor beta chains given below trace back to one sample, sequenced in a study of T cell changes during pregnancy in multiple sclerosis. Clones were read by immunoSEQ multiplex PCR, and TCRdb kept only the in-frame ones, dropping some. The repertoire holds more than 90,000 clones, with about 91% as singletons. Sequencing was performed on peripheral blood, taken in the second trimester of pregnancy. The receptor set was obtained from a female donor with multiple sclerosis, enrolled in a pregnancy study.

This chain links TRBV11-3 with TRBJ2-3; 9 bases are a match to TRBD2. The CDR3 runs to 16 residues. V lost 5 bases and J lost 2; bases outside the gene matches: 8. The germline V gene has CDR1 SGHNT and CDR2 YENEEA. CDR3 amino acids: CASSAGLAGYTDTQYF. The CDR3 region has the DNA TGTGCCAGCAGCGCGGGGCTAGCGGGATACACAGATACGCAGTATTTT.

The chain combines TRBV20-1 with TRBJ2-3; D remains unclear. Looked up from germline, CDR1 is DFQATT and CDR2 is SNEGSKA (reference sequence). The CDR3 runs 11 residues. Trimming removed 3 bases from V and 4 bases from J, with 5 bases in between. The CDR3 DNA sequence: TGCAGTGCTAGTCGTTCAGATACGCAGTATTTT. The encoded protein is CSASRSDTQYF.

Worth noting for this clone: One junction end disagrees with the germline gene, perhaps due to a read error. The V and J genes are TRBV28 and TRBJ1-2, with a tentative D call TRBD1 (6 bases). Per the germline V gene, CDR1 is MDHEN and CDR2 is SYDVKM. The CDR3 loop spans 14 amino acids. The CDR3 coding sequence is TGTGCCAGCAGCGGGACATTCTTAAACTATGTCTACACCTTC. This sequence encodes CASSGTFLNYVYTF.

This clone showed up just once. The CDR3 nucleotides are TGCGCCAGCTGGGGGGAGTTCTTC. Its translation: CASWGEFF. This rearrangement joins TRBV5-1 to TRBJ2-1; a weak D match, TRBD2 (6 bases). The V and J ends lost 7 bases and 14 bases respectively, with 7 bases between them. There are 8 residues in the CDR3. Looked up from germline, CDR1 is SGHRS and CDR2 is YFSETQ.

The chain employs TRBV30 and TRBJ2-1; the D gene is possibly TRBD2 (6 bases). Trimming removed 0 bases from V and 6 bases from J, with 9 bases in between. CDR3 length equals 13 residues. Germline V gene sequence: CDR1 GTSNPN, CDR2 SVGIG (reference sequence). The CDR3 sequence: CAWSVGGVNEQFF. The CDR3 coding sequence is TGTGCCTGGAGTGTAGGAGGGGTCAATGAGCAGTTCTTC.

This sequence joins TRBV7-9 and TRBJ2-3; a weak D match, TRBD2 (5 bases). Germline CDR1 is SEHNR and CDR2 is FQNEAQ (reference sequence). The CDR3 has 14 residues. In DNA form, the CDR3 reads TGTTCCCAGCAGCACCCGGGGAAGTCGGATACGCAGTATTTT. Translating gives CSQQHPGKSDTQYF.

The chain recombines TRBV7-2 with TRBJ2-2; no clear D. The CDR3 is made up of 14 amino acids. Germline CDR1 SGHTA, CDR2 FQGNSA. V was trimmed by 5 bases and J by 3 bases, leaving 10 bases between them. The CDR3, as DNA: TGTGCCAGCAGCACTGACTTCTACACCGGGGAGCTGTTTTTT. As protein: CASSTDFYTGELFF.

This chain links TRBV30 with TRBJ1-1, with D uncertain. Trimming shortened V by 5 bases and J by 11 bases, and 21 bases separated the two germline ends. Germline-derived CDR1 and CDR2 are GTSNPN and SVGIG (reference sequence). CDR3 length equals 13 residues. The CDR3 sequence is CAWRSNGWVEAFF. CDR3 bases: TGTGCCTGGCGGAGTAACGGTTGGGTAGAGGCTTTCTTT.

V and J are TRBV6-1 and TRBJ2-5; TRBD1 matches at 7 bases. There are 14 residues in the CDR3. Germline V CDR1 and CDR2: MNHNS, SASEGT. The V and J ends lost 3 bases and 7 bases, in that order; junction bases with no gene match: 8. The CDR3 sequence is CASSERDRGGTQYF. The DNA for the CDR3 is TGTGCCAGCAGTGAGAGGGACAGAGGGGGGACCCAGTACTTC.

The chain couples TRBV5-4 to TRBJ2-5, with 9 bases identical to TRBD1. Trimming took 5 bases from V and 3 from J; bases not matched to a gene: 2. CDR1 SGHNT and CDR2 YYREEE come from the germline V gene (reference sequence). This CDR3 has 13 residues. The CDR3 loop reads CASRTGGKETQYF. The CDR3 DNA follows: TGTGCCAGCAGAACAGGGGGCAAAGAGACCCAGTACTTC.

The chain recombines TRBV28 with TRBJ1-5; TRBD1 agrees at 9 bases. The CDR3 loop spans 16 amino acids. Trimming removed 2 bases from V and 1 base from J; junction bases left unmatched: 3. Germline V gene sequence: CDR1 MDHEN, CDR2 SYDVKM. CDR3 sequence reads: CASSLRTGVSNQPQHF. CDR3 nucleotides: TGTGCCAGCAGTTTAAGGACAGGGGTGAGCAATCAGCCCCAGCATTTT.

This clone was counted once. The rearrangement uses TRBV5-1 and TRBJ2-2; unclear D gene. V was pared by 3 bases and J by 6 bases, with 12 bases between. CDR3 length: 14 residues. CDR1 and CDR2 (germline): SGHRS, YFSETQ. The CDR3 here is CASSSSSVSGELFF. The CDR3 DNA reads as TGCGCCAGCAGCTCCTCCAGTGTATCCGGGGAGCTGTTTTTT.

V and J are TRBV7-8 and TRBJ1-1, with D uncertain. The CDR3 totals 14 residues. CDR1 and CDR2 (germline): SGHVS, FQNEAQ. Trimming took off 2 bases at V and 1 base at J, with 8 bases between the two ends. CDR3 amino acids: CASSLKASNTEAFF. As DNA, the CDR3 is TGTGCCAGCAGCTTAAAAGCATCGAACACTGAAGCTTTCTTT.

The V and J genes are TRBV27 and TRBJ2-7, with D unresolved. The CDR3 sequence is 12 residues long. Trimming removed 4 bases from V and 7 bases from J, with 11 bases in between. Germline CDR1 is MNHEY and CDR2 is SMNVEV (reference sequence). Written as DNA, the CDR3 is TGTGCCAGCAGTTCTTTAGCTGGTGAGCAGTACTTC. Its translation is CASSSLAGEQYF.

J is TRBJ1-5 and V is TRBV4-2; 9 nucleotides match TRBD1. The V gene's germline CDR1 is LGHNA and CDR2 YNFKEQ. The CDR3 has 14 residues. V lost 3 bases and J lost 5; bases outside the gene matches: 2. DNA of the CDR3: TGTGCCAGCAGCCAGACAGGGGGAGATCAGCCCCAGCATTTT. Amino acid sequence: CASSQTGGDQPQHF.

CDR3 in DNA: TGCGCCAGCAGCCCCACCGGGACTAGCGGGGTAGAGCAGTTCTTC. This gives the protein CASSPTGTSGVEQFF. This chain uses TRBV5-1 with TRBJ2-1, with 13 nucleotides matching TRBD2. Germline trimming cut 4 bases from V and 10 bases from J; bases unmatched to any gene: 8. The germline V gene has CDR1 SGHRS and CDR2 YFSETQ. The length of the CDR3 is 15 residues.

The rearrangement joins TRBV28 to TRBJ2-7; 8 bases agree with TRBD1. The germline V gene has CDR1 MDHEN and CDR2 SYDVKM. Losses at the gene ends were 6 bases for V and 4 bases for J; bases not matched to a gene: 8. This CDR3 has 14 amino acids. CDR3 loop: CASRNPGQVYEQYF. As DNA, the CDR3 is TGTGCCAGCAGGAATCCGGGACAGGTATACGAGCAGTACTTC.

The chain recombines TRBV5-6 with TRBJ1-6; no clear D gene. The CDR3 is made up of 16 amino acids. In germline, CDR1 is SGHDT, CDR2 YYEEEE. The V end lost 1 base, the J end lost 5 bases, and 13 bases lay between the germline ends. CDR3 sequence reads: CASSLWRARHNSPLHF. CDR3 nucleotide sequence: TGTGCCAGCAGCTTGTGGAGGGCCCGCCATAATTCACCCCTCCACTTT.

This clone was seen only once. The chain recombines TRBV5-1 with TRBJ2-2, with 14 bases identical to TRBD2. Germline assignment: CDR1 SGHRS and CDR2 YFSETQ. V trimming: 0 bases; J trimming: 0 bases; junction bases outside the gene matches: 4. The CDR3 contains 19 residues. The DNA for the CDR3 is TGCGCCAGCAGCTTGGTGAGACTAGCGGGAGGGACGAACACCGGGGAGCTGTTTTTT. Amino acids: CASSLVRLAGGTNTGELFF.

The chain couples TRBV29-1 to TRBJ2-1; TRBD2 aligns across 7 bases. The germline gives CDR1 SQVTM, CDR2 ANQGSEA. CDR3 length: 12 amino acids. V shed 8 bases, J shed 2 bases, and the junction held 3 bases outside the gene matches. The CDR3 nucleotides read TGCAGCAGCGGGATAGCCTACAATGAGCAGTTCTTC. It encodes CSSGIAYNEQFF.

This clone was seen more than once but under ten times. V gene TRBV7-9 combines with J gene TRBJ1-1; D call uncertain. CDR1 SEHNR and CDR2 FQNEAQ come from the germline V gene (reference sequence). Trimming cost V 2 bases and J 5 bases, with 18 bases left between them. This CDR3 has 16 residues. The CDR3 DNA follows: TGTGCCAGCAGCTTACCCCCGGTAGTGTGGGAGACTGAAGCTTTCTTT. It specifies CASSLPPVVWETEAFF.

The V and J genes are TRBV27 and TRBJ2-7, with D tentatively TRBD1 (6 bases). CDR1 and CDR2 from the germline V gene are MNHEY and SMNVEV (reference sequence). This CDR3 comprises 14 residues. V dropped 4 bases and J dropped 9 bases, with 19 bases sitting between them. The chain's CDR3 is CASSSRDTLSGQYF. CDR3 DNA sequence: TGTGCCAGCAGTTCCCGGGACACTCTTTCCGGGCAGTACTTC.

CDR3 sequence reads: CASSLSGGGKTQYF. The CDR3 DNA follows: TGTGCCAGCAGCTTGTCAGGGGGCGGGAAGACCCAGTACTTC. This rearrangement joins TRBV5-6 to TRBJ2-5; 8 bases line up with TRBD1. With V trimmed by 1 base and J by 6 bases, 5 bases remained unmatched. The CDR3 consists of 14 residues. Germline lookup yields CDR1 SGHDT and CDR2 YYEEEE.